This note documents a single TCR beta chain sequence. Trimming removed 1 base from V and 0 bases from J, with 13 bases in between. This CDR3 spans 17 amino acids. Per the germline V gene, CDR1 is LGHNA and CDR2 is YSLEER. The record originates from a study of cytomegalovirus exposure and HLA in healthy donors. PCR involved 60 Vbeta and 13 Jbeta primers. Profiling relied on immunoSEQ multiplex PCR, and the TCRdb table lists in-frame clones only, not all of them. This table has about 160,000 clones, about 80% appearing once. This clonotype was obtained from a woman in her forties or fifties in good health and CMV-seronegative. Material for sequencing was PBMCs. The J gene is TRBJ2-1, the V gene TRBV4-3, with a possible D match to TRBD2 (5 bases). The CDR3 nucleotides are TGCGCCAGCAGCCAAGGTTTCGGGAAAAGCTCCTACAATGAGCAGTTCTTC. Its translation is CASSQGFGKSSYNEQFF.